Listed here are 22 T cell receptor beta chains from one sample, sequenced in a study of CD8 T cells in Susac syndrome. Reverse transcription used roughly 0.5 to 1 ug RNA and random hexamers. TCRdb analysed the immunoSEQ multiplex PCR reads with MiXCR anew, one entry per CDR3 protein. The table has 150,000 to 200,000 distinct CDR3 sequences, approximately 95% seen once. Input material: CD4+ T cells from PBMCs. The receptors here all came from a human donor in good health.

This rearrangement joins TRBV7-2 to TRBJ2-7; the D is unclear. CDR3 size: 15 residues. CDR1 and CDR2 from the germline V gene are SGHTA and FQGNSA. V lost 2 bases to trimming and J lost 0 bases, with 11 bases between them. CDR3: CASSLSAGFSYEQYV. CDR3 nucleotide sequence: TGTGCCAGCAGCTTATCTGCAGGCTTCTCCTACGAGCAGTACGTC.

CDR3 sequence reads: CASSSGVGPRYNEQFF. As DNA, the CDR3 is TGTGCCAGCAGCTCCGGGGTAGGCCCCCGTTACAATGAGCAGTTCTTC. This chain uses TRBV9 with TRBJ2-1; tentatively, D is TRBD2 (5 bases). Trimming cost V 4 bases and J 4 bases, with 18 bases left between them. CDR3 length equals 16 residues. The germline gives CDR1 SGDLS, CDR2 YYNGEE.

The chain is built from TRBV29-1 and TRBJ1-2; weak D call: TRBD1 (5 bases). CDR3 length: 12 residues. V shed 5 bases and J shed 8 bases, with 15 bases lying between them. Germline V gene data show CDR1 as SQVTM and CDR2 as ANQGSEA. The CDR3 spells CSVNRGPGGYTF. The CDR3 nucleotides read TGCAGCGTTAATCGGGGCCCGGGAGGCTACACCTTC.

The V call is TRBV2, the J call TRBJ2-1, with 8 bases lining up with TRBD1. The V and J ends lost 5 bases and 6 bases, in that order; junction bases with no gene match: 9. The CDR3 runs 15 residues. Germline V gene data show CDR1 as SNHLY and CDR2 as FYNNEI. CDR3 region: CASSRSDRGVNEQFF. CDR3 DNA sequence: TGTGCCAGCAGTAGAAGCGACAGGGGTGTCAATGAGCAGTTCTTC.

The chain employs TRBV12-3 or TRBV12-4 and TRBJ1-1; 8 bases fit TRBD1. V shed 3 bases and J 0 bases; nucleotides not matched to a gene: 15. The CDR3 runs 19 residues. This chain's CDR3 is CASSFILSDRGPMNTEAFF. CDR3 bases: TGTGCCAGCAGTTTCATCCTCTCCGACAGGGGCCCCATGAACACTGAAGCTTTCTTT.

The chain is built from TRBV29-1 and TRBJ1-5; D is uncertain. Germline V lookup: CDR1 SQVTM, CDR2 ANQGSEA. The V end lost 3 bases, the J end lost 10 bases, and 7 bases lay between the germline ends. The CDR3 runs to 10 residues. CDR3 region: CSVEGIPQHF. For the CDR3, the DNA is TGCAGCGTTGAGGGGATTCCCCAGCATTTT.

The J gene is TRBJ2-7, the V gene TRBV28; D may be TRBD1 or TRBD2 (5 bases each). CDR1 and CDR2 (germline): MDHEN, SYDVKM. CDR3 length: 15 residues. Trimming cost V 7 bases and J 0 bases, with 16 bases left between them. The CDR3 nucleotides are TGTGCCAGCACCCCCGAGGGGCGGAGCTCCTACGAGCAGTACTTC. It specifies CASTPEGRSSYEQYF.

The V gene is TRBV29-1, the J gene TRBJ2-7, with 11 bases that match TRBD2. Germline CDR1 reads SQVTM; CDR2 reads ANQGSEA. CDR3 length equals 14 residues. Germline trimming cut 6 bases from V and 1 base from J; bases unmatched to any gene: 5. The CDR3 DNA reads TGCAGCGTCCGGACTAGCGGGCTTTCCTACGAGCAGTACTTC. Translation: CSVRTSGLSYEQYF.

The chain combines TRBV27 with TRBJ2-1; D remains unclear. The V gene lost 6 bases and the J gene lost 6 bases, with 9 bases spanning the gap. The germline gives CDR1 MNHEY, CDR2 SMNVEV (reference sequence). The CDR3 contains 12 residues. CDR3 nucleotides: TGTGCCAGCAGAACGAGTACCAATGAGCAGTTCTTC. Translating it yields CASRTSTNEQFF.

The genes are TRBV20-1 and TRBJ2-5, with 11 bases that match TRBD1. The CDR3 covers 15 residues. Germline V lookup: CDR1 DFQATT, CDR2 SNEGSKA (reference sequence). V shed 2 bases, J shed 5 bases, and the junction held 7 bases outside the gene matches. CDR3 in amino acids: CSARSGTGGFETQYF. The CDR3 bases are TGCAGTGCTAGATCGGGGACAGGGGGTTTCGAGACCCAGTACTTC.

This chain connects TRBV12-3 or TRBV12-4 to TRBJ2-3; 9 bases agree with TRBD1. The CDR3 has 17 amino acids. After removal of 5 bases from V and 3 bases from J, the junction contained 12 bases not matched to a gene. The chain's CDR3 is CASSGGRGQGRTDTQYF. CDR3 nucleotides: TGTGCCAGCAGTGGGGGGCGGGGACAGGGACGGACAGATACGCAGTATTTT.

V usage is TRBV9 and J usage is TRBJ1-1, with 8 bases identical to TRBD1. V was clipped by 4 bases and J by 0 bases; unmatched bases: 5. This CDR3 has 15 amino acids. From germline, CDR1 is SGDLS and CDR2 YYNGEE. CDR3 loop: CASSPGDRMNTEAFF. DNA of the CDR3: TGTGCCAGCAGCCCGGGGGACAGGATGAACACTGAAGCTTTCTTT.

This chain links TRBV13 with TRBJ2-1, with 7 bases aligning to TRBD1. The V gene end was trimmed by 4 bases and the J gene end by 2 bases; junction bases not matched to a gene: 5. CDR1 PRHDT and CDR2 FYEKMQ come from the germline V gene (reference sequence). This CDR3 has 15 residues. The CDR3 is CASSSLGGPYNEQFF. The CDR3 DNA sequence: TGTGCCAGCAGCTCCCTAGGGGGCCCCTACAATGAGCAGTTCTTC.

The V gene is TRBV30, the J gene TRBJ2-5; D is unclear. Between the trimmed V and J ends, which lost 2 bases and 4 bases, there was a span of 11 bases. The CDR3 covers 13 residues. Germline V CDR1 and CDR2: GTSNPN, SVGIG (reference sequence). The CDR3 bases are TGTGCCTGGAGTTTGGTCACCCGAGAGACCCAGTACTTC. Its translation is CAWSLVTRETQYF.

This chain joins TRBV4-3 and TRBJ1-3; D unclear. The V end was cut by 1 base, the J end by 3 bases, with 4 bases between. Germline V gene data show CDR1 as LGHNA and CDR2 as YSLEER. CDR3 length equals 13 residues. CDR3 DNA sequence: TGCGCCAGCAGCCAAGCCTTTGGAAACACCATATATTTT. Translating it yields CASSQAFGNTIYF.

The DNA for the CDR3 is TGTGCCAGCAGTACACGGGAGAGTGGCATTCAGTACTTC. It encodes CASSTRESGIQYF. This chain joins TRBV6-2 or TRBV6-3 and TRBJ2-4, with D possibly matching TRBD2 (6 bases). Per germline, CDR1 MNHEY and CDR2 SVGEGT. CDR3 length equals 13 residues. V was cut by 5 bases and J by 9 bases, with 14 bases left in between.

The rearrangement uses TRBV6-6 and TRBJ1-3; D uncertain. This CDR3 is built from 13 residues. The V end lost 7 bases, the J end lost 8 bases, and 15 bases lay between the germline ends. Germline V gene sequence: CDR1 MNHNY, CDR2 SVGAGI (reference sequence). The CDR3 nucleotides read TGTGCCAGCATGTCACCATTGTTGGACACCATATATTTT. Translated: CASMSPLLDTIYF.

The chain carries TRBV9 and TRBJ2-5, with a weak D call TRBD2 (5 bases). The germline CDR1 and CDR2 sequences are SGDLS and YYNGEE. Trimming cost V 0 bases and J 1 base, with 13 bases left between them. The CDR3 is 16 amino acids. The CDR3 loop is CASSVATGTPQETQYF. In DNA, the CDR3 is TGTGCCAGCAGCGTAGCTACGGGAACGCCCCAAGAGACCCAGTACTTC.

The CDR3 protein is CAWSLAGTTEAFF. CDR3 sequence (DNA): TGTGCCTGGAGCCTTGCGGGGACCACTGAAGCTTTCTTT. The chain has TRBV30 and TRBJ1-1, with D possibly TRBD1 on 5 matching bases. Germline V gives CDR1 GTSNPN, CDR2 SVGIG (reference sequence). With 3 bases removed from V and 4 bases from J, the gap between germline ends came to 12 bases. The CDR3 loop spans 13 amino acids.

This clonotype showed up just once. This rearrangement joins TRBV28 to TRBJ1-1, with a possible D match to TRBD1 (5 bases). Germline-derived CDR1 and CDR2 are MDHEN and SYDVKM. Trimming shortened V by 8 bases and J by 0 bases, and 16 bases separated the two germline ends. The length of the CDR3 is 15 residues. CDR3: CASSSPGRLNTEAFF. CDR3 DNA sequence: TGTGCCAGCTCCTCTCCGGGACGATTGAACACTGAAGCTTTCTTT.

The chain combines TRBV7-9 with TRBJ1-6; TRBD1 matches at 7 bases. The CDR3 runs to 15 residues. Germline CDR1 and CDR2: SEHNR and FQNEAQ (reference sequence). V gave up 5 bases and J gave up 10 bases; unmatched junction bases: 11. The CDR3 loop is CASSRRQTGPSPLHF. DNA for the CDR3: TGTGCCAGCAGCCGCCGCCAGACAGGGCCCTCACCCCTCCACTTT.

The V gene is TRBV5-6, the J gene TRBJ2-5; 9 bases map to TRBD2. Germline lookup yields CDR1 SGHDT and CDR2 YYEEEE. This CDR3 spans 17 amino acids. The trim removed 4 bases at V and 7 bases at J, leaving 17 bases unmatched. CDR3 protein: CASSTRRAGGLLGTQYF. The CDR3 nucleotides are TGTGCCAGCAGCACCAGAAGAGCGGGGGGACTGCTAGGGACCCAGTACTTC.